This TCR beta chain appears in the sequencing data of a study of blood T cell repertoires in COVID-19. On the study more broadly: There were acute and convalescent COVID-19 samples, and they came from the United States, Italy and Spain. The cDNA or gDNA used as material had been derived from T cells, B-cell-depleted T cells, or PBMCs.

In the original analysis: Amplification with reference gene primers provided the estimates of nucleated cell counts. Data came from immunoSEQ multiplex PCR; TCRdb stores just in-frame clones and leaves some out. For V, J and clone size, that table is used; D and trimming come from the DNA. This sample has roughly 340,000 clones, with around 89% found just once. The CDR3 covers 16 residues. Germline V CDR1 and CDR2: MNHEY, SMNVEV (reference sequence). The V end was cut by 3 bases, the J end by 8 bases, with 20 bases between. Participant ages covered about 18 to 89 years across around 25 US areas. Sequenced material: PBMCs or T cells enriched from blood (not recorded which). The chain combines TRBV27 with TRBJ2-1, with a possible D match to TRBD1 (5 bases). The clonotype was recovered from a man between 18 and 35 years old who had recovered from COVID-19. As DNA, the CDR3 is TGTGCCAGCAGTTTCCTTACTTATACCAGGGAAGATGAGCAGTTCTTC. Amino acids: CASSFLTYTREDEQFF.